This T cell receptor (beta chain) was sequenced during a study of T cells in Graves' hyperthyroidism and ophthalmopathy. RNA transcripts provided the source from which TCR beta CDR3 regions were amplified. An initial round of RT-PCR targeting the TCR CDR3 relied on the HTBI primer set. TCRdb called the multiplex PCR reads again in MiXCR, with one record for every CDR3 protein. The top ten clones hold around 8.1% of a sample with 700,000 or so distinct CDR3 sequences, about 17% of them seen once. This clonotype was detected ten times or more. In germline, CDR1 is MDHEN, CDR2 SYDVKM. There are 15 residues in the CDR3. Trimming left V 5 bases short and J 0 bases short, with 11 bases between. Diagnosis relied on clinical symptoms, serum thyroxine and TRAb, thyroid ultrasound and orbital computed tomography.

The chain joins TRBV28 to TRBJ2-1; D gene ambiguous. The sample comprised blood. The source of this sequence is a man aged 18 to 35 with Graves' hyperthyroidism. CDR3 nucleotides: TGTGCCAGCAGTCCCCGGGCTAGCTCCTACAATGAGCAGTTCTTC. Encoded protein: CASSPRASSYNEQFF.